Sequencing of this T cell receptor beta chain was carried out in a study of cytomegalovirus exposure and HLA in healthy donors. On the study more broadly: In a later analysis, the roughly 130 validation repertoires were reported to have used the same platform as the approximately 690 first-cohort repertoires.

Germline loops: CDR1 MGHRA, CDR2 YSYEKL. The germline V and J ends were trimmed by 1 base and 4 bases, with 16 bases remaining between them. The length of the CDR3 is 16 residues. This table comes from immunoSEQ multiplex PCR, and its TCRdb copy is limited to in-frame clones, with some not included. The data hold approximately 150,000 clones, with about nine tenths observed a single time. The clonotype was recovered from a man between 18 and 35 years old in good health and CMV-seropositive. The chain couples TRBV4-1 to TRBJ1-2; possibly TRBD1 for D (6 bases). The sequenced material came from PBMCs. The CDR3 loop reads CASSQAGTTGSYGYTF. CDR3 DNA: TGCGCCAGCAGCCAAGCTGGGACAACGGGGAGCTATGGCTACACCTTC.